The entry below gives a single TCR beta chain sequence along with its context. This clone showed up just a few times. No cognate antigen has been identified for it. No much larger clonotype is one base removed from it; base qualities were not supplied. Each donor gave one peripheral blood draw, approximately 110 mL on average, collected into heparinised tubes. Using a panel that included CD45RO, CCR7, CD25, CD127, CD95 and CD27, naive, central memory, regulatory and stem cell-like memory CD4+ T cells were sorted on a BD FACSAria II. Every sorted population had a purity above 95%. PBMCs were separated immediately by Lymphoprep density gradient centrifugation and were stained directly, without being cultured. To minimize batch effects, samples were stained and sorted in pairs, one healthy donor with one patient per experiment. These data come from a study of beta chain features in type 1 diabetes (dated by TCRdb to 2017 to 2018). In terms of the full investigation: Mean age, gender distribution, total cell number and subset yield did not differ between patients and healthy donors. A total of about 100,000,000 sorted cells were examined across all samples, and RNA yield correlated strongly with the number of cells per subset. Regulatory and stem cell-like memory subsets were isolated from only 8 patients and roughly eight healthy donors, whereas naive and central memory subsets came from all 30 or so donors. The study compared TCRB repertoires of sorted circulating CD4+ T cell subsets between recently diagnosed type 1 diabetes patients and matched healthy donors. Beyond this particular receptor, the publication reports: Type 1 diabetes patients showed a moderate but significant shortening of TCRB CDR3 length in all four CD4+ subsets. Only small numbers of individuals were included in the HLA sub-analyses, which left unresolved whether HLA type had any influence on TCRB rearrangement. Patients with type 1 diabetes made fewer insertions and deleted more nucleotides at VDJ recombination sites, implying thymic rearrangement abnormalities. PCR might favor shorter templates, but patient and control samples were amplified and corrected together, so any skew would affect both groups equally. Because cDNA rather than genomic DNA was sequenced, highly expressing activated cells could have been over-represented, although no difference in activation and CD3 levels was found between groups. Naive, central memory and regulatory TCRB repertoires appeared to be more similar among patients than among healthy donors.

At the junction V is shortened by 5 bases and J by 5 bases, with 9 bases in between. The CDR1 and CDR2 encoded by the germline V gene are MDHEN and SYDVKM. The CDR3 starts with the cysteine, ends with the phenylalanine, and has 13 residues. The only DNA kept is the CDR3, 39 bases in frame from the first base. All of the isolated RNA was reverse transcribed with the High Capacity cDNA Reverse Transcription Kit, so expressed TCRB transcripts were sequenced. Deep immunoSEQ sequencing was performed on naive, central memory and regulatory T cell samples, with an average of approximately 3.9 million total reads per sample. After sorted cells were lysed in RLT buffer, RNA was extracted with DNase-treated RNeasy Micro or Mini kits, with the choice depending on cell number. To prevent cross-contamination, each cell subset was processed individually, whereas patient and healthy donor samples were processed jointly. Using the immunoSEQ multiplex PCR, TCRB sequences were amplified from cDNA into 87-bp fragments spanning the CDR3 region. Sequencing of the amplicons was performed on the Illumina HiSeq platform. From the authors' description of their analysis: Synthetic template baselines were used to correct PCR bias computationally, reads within Hamming distance 2 were collapsed, and singletons that could not be merged were discarded. Reads were aligned against IMGT so that V, D and J genes, CDR3 length and insertions or deletions at six rearrangement sites could be assigned. Within each subset, clonotype counts were normalized to sorted cell number, after which true diversity and Gini coefficients were computed with the tcR R package. The overlap coefficient, calculated on TCRB nucleotide sequences, was used to measure repertoire sharing. As a proxy for the pre-selection repertoire, out-of-frame TCRB sequences from naive cells were analyzed. The table comes from immuneACCESS by way of TCRdb, which keeps in-frame sequences with V and J called. Part of the clones is missing from these tables; in studies checked, under half for an unresolved V gene and the rest for unknown reasons. For V, J and clone size, that table is used; D and trimming come from the DNA. This sample lists 900,000 or so clones; about a sixth were detected once. The ten biggest clones cover 0.02% to 0.025% of the sample.

The source of this sequence is a woman aged 18 to 35 in good health. Material: naive CD4+ T cells from blood. The sample's cell subset or site label is to be understood as: true naive CD4+ T cells. Here the chain combines TRBV28 and TRBJ2-2; no D gene is confidently identified. The DNA sequence is as follows: TGTGCCAGCAGTCGGACGCTAACCGGGGAGCTGTTTTTT. This is translated as CASSRTLTGELFF.